This passage covers 20 T cell receptor beta chains from one sample sequenced in a study of fetal regulatory T cell absence and autoimmunity. Generated by immunoSEQ multiplex PCR, the TCRdb table keeps only in-frame clones and is missing some. The sample includes some 87,000 clones, roughly 78% of them seen just once. Material for sequencing was pancreas tissue. The receptors come from a male donor with IPEX syndrome.

The V and J genes are TRBV5-8 and TRBJ2-7, with D unresolved. CDR3 length equals 14 residues. The V and J ends lost 5 bases and 2 bases respectively, with 14 bases between them. Germline V lookup: CDR1 SGHTS, CDR2 YDEGEE. CDR3 region: CASSSNTRPYEQYF. CDR3 DNA sequence: TGTGCCAGCAGTTCTAACACACGCCCCTACGAGCAGTACTTC. Full variable domain (remainder filled in from reference TRBV5-8 and TRBJ2-7): EAGVTQSPTHLIKTRGQQATLRCSPISGHTSVYWYQQALGLGLQFLLWYDEGEERNRGNFPPRFSGRQFPNYSSELNVNALELEDSALYLCASSSNTRPYEQYFGPGTRLTVT.

The rearrangement links TRBV19 to TRBJ1-2; 7 bases are shared with TRBD1. Germline CDR1 LNHDA, CDR2 SQIVND (reference sequence). V lost 2 bases and J lost 8; bases outside the gene matches: 2. CDR3 length: 12 residues. CDR3 DNA sequence: TGTGCCAGTAGTATATTGGACAGGGGCTACACCTTC. Its translation is CASSILDRGYTF.

The chain is built from TRBV6-5 and TRBJ2-3; D uncertain. V dropped 0 bases and J dropped 5 bases, with 6 bases sitting between them. Germline loops: CDR1 MNHEY, CDR2 SVGAGI. The CDR3 spans 13 residues. CDR3 sequence: CASSYSRRDTQYF. In DNA, the CDR3 is TGTGCCAGCAGTTACTCTAGGCGAGATACGCAGTATTTT.

The chain carries TRBV6-5 and TRBJ2-5, with TRBD2 identical over 10 bases. J gave up 5 bases and V 6 bases, and 6 bases lay outside the gene matches. The CDR3 has 14 residues. Germline CDR1 is MNHEY and CDR2 is SVGAGI. CDR3 sequence reads: CASRGLAIRETQYF. Written as DNA, the CDR3 is TGTGCCAGCAGGGGACTAGCGATACGGGAGACCCAGTACTTC.

The rearrangement links TRBV29-1 to TRBJ2-1, with a possible D match to TRBD1 (6 bases). CDR1 is SQVTM, CDR2 ANQGSEA, per germline. Trimming removed 3 bases at V and 7 bases at J, with 16 bases between. This CDR3 is built from 14 residues. The CDR3 DNA reads as TGCAGCGTTGACCGGGCAGGGGACCGGAATGAGCAGTTCTTC. It encodes CSVDRAGDRNEQFF.

The CDR3 region is CATQPGRGYTF. In DNA, the CDR3 is TGTGCCACGCAACCGGGACGAGGCTACACCTTC. This chain connects TRBV6-6 to TRBJ1-2, with D maybe TRBD1 (5 bases). V was shortened by 10 bases and J by 8 bases, with 14 bases between the two germline ends. The germline CDR1 and CDR2 sequences are MNHNY and SVGAGI (reference sequence). This CDR3 contains 11 residues.

This rearrangement joins TRBV7-9 to TRBJ2-1; 7 positions match TRBD2. Germline CDR1 is SEHNR and CDR2 is FQNEAQ (reference sequence). The length of the CDR3 is 18 residues. V lost 5 bases and J lost 1; bases outside the gene matches: 14. The CDR3 here is CASSPNGLVPESYNEQFF. CDR3 nucleotides: TGTGCCAGCAGCCCTAACGGACTAGTGCCCGAGTCCTACAATGAGCAGTTCTTC. The full variable domain, rest sourced from reference TRBV7-9 and TRBJ2-1, is DTGVSQNPRHKITKRGQNVTFRCDPISEHNRLYWYRQTLGQGPEFLTYFQNEAQLEKSRLLSDRFSAERPKGSFSTLEIQRTEQGDSAMYLCASSPNGLVPESYNEQFFGPGTRLTVL.

This clone was seen a few times. This chain links TRBV27 with TRBJ1-6; possibly TRBD1 for D (5 bases). The CDR3 spans 14 residues. CDR1 is MNHEY, CDR2 SMNVEV, per germline (reference sequence). V lost 5 bases and J lost 0, with 5 bases in between. For the CDR3, the DNA is TGTGCCAGCAGTGGGGGCTCCTATAATTCACCCCTCCACTTT. It encodes CASSGGSYNSPLHF.

The V and J genes are TRBV5-1 and TRBJ1-1; maybe TRBD1 (5 bases). CDR1 and CDR2 (germline): SGHRS, YFSETQ. The V gene lost 1 base and the J gene lost 5 bases, with 9 bases spanning the gap. The CDR3 is made up of 13 amino acids. As DNA, the CDR3 is TGCGCCAGCAGCTTGCGAGGGGAGACTGAAGCTTTCTTT. Amino acid sequence: CASSLRGETEAFF.

CDR3 in DNA: TGCGCCAGCAGCCAAGATCGGGGAGGGAGGAACGAGCAGTACTTC. Its translation: CASSQDRGGRNEQYF. The chain employs TRBV4-1 and TRBJ2-7; 7 bases fit TRBD2. Germline trimming cut 0 bases from V and 5 bases from J; bases unmatched to any gene: 7. The CDR3 length is 15 residues. CDR1 and CDR2 from the germline V gene are MGHRA and YSYEKL.

V and J are TRBV27 and TRBJ2-7; no clear D. Germline V lookup: CDR1 MNHEY, CDR2 SMNVEV (reference sequence). The length of the CDR3 is 12 residues. V was cut by 0 bases and J by 4 bases, with 4 bases left in between. As DNA, the CDR3 is TGTGCCAGCAGTTTATCCGGGTACGAGCAGTACTTC. Amino acid sequence: CASSLSGYEQYF.

This clone turned up a few times. The chain is built from TRBV6-6 and TRBJ2-2; D perhaps matches TRBD1 (5 bases). The CDR3 totals 13 residues. The germline V gene encodes CDR1 MNHNY and CDR2 SVGAGI (reference sequence). V shed 6 bases and J shed 4 bases, with 9 bases lying between them. CDR3 DNA: TGTGCCAGCAGCAGACAGAGCACCGGGGAGCTGTTTTTT. The encoded protein is CASSRQSTGELFF.

The chain has TRBV10-3 and TRBJ2-7; 9 bases agree with TRBD1. This CDR3 is 13 amino acids long. J gave up 3 bases and V 11 bases, and 8 bases lay outside the gene matches. Germline assignment: CDR1 ENHRY and CDR2 SYGVKD. CDR3 sequence reads: CAPSPGQGYEQYF. The CDR3 DNA reads TGTGCCCCTTCCCCGGGACAGGGCTACGAGCAGTACTTC.

V and J are TRBV19 and TRBJ1-2; D remains ambiguous. This CDR3 is built from 13 residues. Deletions cut 1 base from V and 8 bases from J, with 11 bases between. The germline CDR1 and CDR2 sequences are LNHDA and SQIVND (reference sequence). The CDR3 DNA reads as TGTGCCAGTAGTATAGGACGGTGGAAGGGCTACACCTTC. Protein: CASSIGRWKGYTF. Filled out from reference TRBV19 and TRBJ1-2, the complete variable domain reads DGGITQSPKYLFRKEGQNVTLSCEQNLNHDAMYWYRQDPGQGLRLIYYSQIVNDFQKGDIAEGYSVSREKKESFPLTVTSAQKNPTAFYLCASSIGRWKGYTFGSGTRLTVV.

Here the CDR3 reads CAINRGANTGELFF. The CDR3 DNA reads as TGTGCCATCAACAGGGGCGCGAACACCGGGGAGCTGTTTTTT. J is TRBJ2-2 and V is TRBV10-3, with 7 bases aligning to TRBD1. The germline V gene encodes CDR1 ENHRY and CDR2 SYGVKD. V shed 7 bases and J 0 bases; nucleotides not matched to a gene: 2. This CDR3 region has 14 residues.

This clone appeared a single time. The chain carries TRBV5-4 and TRBJ2-3; D might be TRBD2 (6 bases). Per the germline V gene, CDR1 is SGHNT and CDR2 is YYREEE (reference sequence). V was shortened by 0 bases and J by 0 bases, with 8 bases between the two germline ends. This CDR3 is built from 15 residues. The CDR3 is CASSLESGSTDTQYF. CDR3 sequence (DNA): TGTGCCAGCAGCTTGGAAAGCGGGAGCACAGATACGCAGTATTTT. Variable domain in full (rest from reference TRBV5-4 and TRBJ2-3): ETGVTQSPTHLIKTRGQQVTLRCSSQSGHNTVSWYQQALGQGPQFIFQYYREEENGRGNFPPRFSGLQFPNYSSELNVNALELDDSALYLCASSLESGSTDTQYFGPGTRLTVL.

By its share, this clone is medium-sized (0.01 to 0.1%). The chain employs TRBV7-9 and TRBJ2-3, with 8 nucleotides matching TRBD2. The CDR3 is 17 amino acids. CDR1 and CDR2 from the germline V gene are SEHNR and FQNEAQ (reference sequence). V lost 5 bases, J lost 3 bases, and 13 bases stayed unmatched. Here the CDR3 reads CASSPRVSGRATDTQYF. The DNA for the CDR3 is TGTGCCAGCAGCCCGAGAGTTTCCGGGAGGGCGACAGATACGCAGTATTTT.

The V gene is TRBV27, the J gene TRBJ1-2; D is perhaps TRBD1 (5 bases). The CDR3 spans 13 residues. V was pared by 4 bases and J by 3 bases, with 9 bases between. Germline V gene sequence: CDR1 MNHEY, CDR2 SMNVEV (reference sequence). CDR3 sequence: CASSSSGDYGYTF. The DNA of the CDR3 is TGTGCCAGCAGTTCCTCGGGGGACTATGGCTACACCTTC.

This chain joins TRBV7-2 and TRBJ1-1, with 8 positions matching TRBD1. The CDR3 is 15 amino acids. Trimming at V came to 1 base and at J to 4 bases, leaving 5 bases not matched to a gene. Germline loops: CDR1 SGHTA, CDR2 FQGNSA. This chain's CDR3 is CASSLDGQGPTEAFF. The CDR3 DNA reads as TGTGCCAGCAGCTTAGATGGACAGGGACCCACTGAAGCTTTCTTT.

The chain joins TRBV6-1 to TRBJ1-5; D is possibly TRBD1 (6 bases). CDR3 length: 15 amino acids. V shed 6 bases and J shed 5 bases, with 17 bases lying between them. Germline CDR1 MNHNS, CDR2 SASEGT. The CDR3 reads CASSRGRDGHQPQHF. The CDR3 region has the DNA TGTGCCAGCAGCAGGGGCAGGGATGGCCATCAGCCCCAGCATTTT.